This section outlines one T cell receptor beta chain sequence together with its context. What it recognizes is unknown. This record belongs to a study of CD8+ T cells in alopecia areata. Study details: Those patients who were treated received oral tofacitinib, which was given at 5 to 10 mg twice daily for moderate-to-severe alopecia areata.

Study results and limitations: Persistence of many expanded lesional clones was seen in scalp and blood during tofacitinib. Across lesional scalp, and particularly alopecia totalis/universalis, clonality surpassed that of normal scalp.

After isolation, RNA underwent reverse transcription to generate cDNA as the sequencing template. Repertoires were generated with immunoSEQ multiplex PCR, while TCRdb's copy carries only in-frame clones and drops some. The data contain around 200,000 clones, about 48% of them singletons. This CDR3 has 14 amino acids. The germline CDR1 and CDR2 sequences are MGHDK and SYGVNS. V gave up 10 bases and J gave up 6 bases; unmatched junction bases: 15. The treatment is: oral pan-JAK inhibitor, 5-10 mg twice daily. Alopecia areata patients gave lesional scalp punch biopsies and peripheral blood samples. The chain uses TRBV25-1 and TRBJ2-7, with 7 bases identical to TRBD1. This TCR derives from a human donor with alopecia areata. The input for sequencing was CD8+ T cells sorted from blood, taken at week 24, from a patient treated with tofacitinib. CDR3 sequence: CATLTGSHPGEQYF. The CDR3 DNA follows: TGTGCCACCTTGACAGGGTCACATCCGGGCGAGCAGTACTTC.